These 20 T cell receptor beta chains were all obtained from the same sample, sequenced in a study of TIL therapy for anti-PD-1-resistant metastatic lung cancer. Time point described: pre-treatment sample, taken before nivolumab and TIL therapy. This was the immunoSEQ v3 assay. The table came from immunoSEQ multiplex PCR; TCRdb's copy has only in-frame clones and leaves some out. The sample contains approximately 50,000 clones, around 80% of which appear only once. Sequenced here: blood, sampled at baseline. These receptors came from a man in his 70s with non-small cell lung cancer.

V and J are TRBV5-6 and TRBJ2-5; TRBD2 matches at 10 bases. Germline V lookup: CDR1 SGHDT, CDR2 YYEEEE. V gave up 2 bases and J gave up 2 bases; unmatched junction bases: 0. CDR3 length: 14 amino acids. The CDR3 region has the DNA TGTGCCAGCAGCTTACTAGCGGGACAAGAGACCCAGTACTTC. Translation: CASSLLAGQETQYF. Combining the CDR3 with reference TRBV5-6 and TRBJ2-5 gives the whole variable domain DAGVTQSPTHLIKTRGQQVTLRCSPKSGHDTVSWYQQALGQGPQFIFQYYEEEERQRGNFPDRFSGHQFPNYSSELNVNALLLGDSALYLCASSLLAGQETQYFGPGTRLLVL.

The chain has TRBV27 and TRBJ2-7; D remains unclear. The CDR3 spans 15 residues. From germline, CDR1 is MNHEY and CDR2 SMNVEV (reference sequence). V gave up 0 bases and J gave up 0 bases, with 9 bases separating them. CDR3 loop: CASSLSGRSSYEQYF. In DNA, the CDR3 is TGTGCCAGCAGTTTATCTGGCCGAAGCTCCTACGAGCAGTACTTC.

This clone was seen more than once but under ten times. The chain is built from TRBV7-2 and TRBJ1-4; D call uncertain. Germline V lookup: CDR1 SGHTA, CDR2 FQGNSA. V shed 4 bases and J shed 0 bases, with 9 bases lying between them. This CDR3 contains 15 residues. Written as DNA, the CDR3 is TGTGCCAGCAGCTCCGCAGGAACAACTAATGAAAAACTGTTTTTT. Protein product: CASSSAGTTNEKLFF. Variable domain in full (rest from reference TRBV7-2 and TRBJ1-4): GAGVSQSPSNKVTEKGKDVELRCDPISGHTALYWYRQSLGQGLEFLIYFQGNSAPDKSGLPSDRFSAERTGGSVSTLTIQRTQQEDSAVYLCASSSAGTTNEKLFFGSGTQLSVL.

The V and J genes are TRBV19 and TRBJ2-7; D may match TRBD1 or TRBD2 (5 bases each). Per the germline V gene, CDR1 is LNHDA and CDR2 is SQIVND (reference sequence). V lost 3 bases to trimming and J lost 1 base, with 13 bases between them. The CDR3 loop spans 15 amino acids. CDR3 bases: TGTGCCAGTAGTATGGGCCGGGACGGATCCTACGAGCAGTACTTC. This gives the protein CASSMGRDGSYEQYF.

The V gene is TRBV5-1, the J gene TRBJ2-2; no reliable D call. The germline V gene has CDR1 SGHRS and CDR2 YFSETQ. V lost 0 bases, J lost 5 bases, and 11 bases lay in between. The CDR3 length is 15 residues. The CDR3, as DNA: TGCGCCAGCAGCTTGGCAGGAGTGAGAACCGGGGAGCTGTTTTTT. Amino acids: CASSLAGVRTGELFF.

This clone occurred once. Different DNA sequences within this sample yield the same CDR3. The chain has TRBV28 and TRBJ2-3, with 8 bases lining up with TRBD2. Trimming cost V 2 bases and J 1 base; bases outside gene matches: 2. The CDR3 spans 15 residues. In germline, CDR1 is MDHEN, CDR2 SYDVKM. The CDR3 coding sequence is TGTGCCAGCAGTTTAGCGGGAGGCGGCACAGATACGCAGTATTTT. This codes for CASSLAGGGTDTQYF.

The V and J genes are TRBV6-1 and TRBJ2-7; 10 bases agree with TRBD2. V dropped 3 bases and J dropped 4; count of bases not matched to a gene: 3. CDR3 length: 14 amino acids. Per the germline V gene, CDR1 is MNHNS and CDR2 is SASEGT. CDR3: CASSESGRGYEQYF. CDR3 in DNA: TGTGCCAGCAGTGAGAGCGGGAGGGGATACGAGCAGTACTTC.

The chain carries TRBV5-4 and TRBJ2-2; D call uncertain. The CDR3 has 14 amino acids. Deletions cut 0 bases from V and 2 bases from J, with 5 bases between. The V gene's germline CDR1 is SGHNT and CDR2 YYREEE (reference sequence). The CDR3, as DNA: TGTGCCAGCAGCTTGGACTCTAACACCGGGGAGCTGTTTTTT. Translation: CASSLDSNTGELFF.

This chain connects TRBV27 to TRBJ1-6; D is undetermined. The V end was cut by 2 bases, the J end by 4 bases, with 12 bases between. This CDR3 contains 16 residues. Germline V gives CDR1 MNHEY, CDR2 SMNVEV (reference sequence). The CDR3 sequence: CASSLNSQAYNSPLHF. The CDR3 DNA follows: TGTGCCAGCAGTTTAAACTCCCAGGCTTATAATTCACCCCTCCACTTT.

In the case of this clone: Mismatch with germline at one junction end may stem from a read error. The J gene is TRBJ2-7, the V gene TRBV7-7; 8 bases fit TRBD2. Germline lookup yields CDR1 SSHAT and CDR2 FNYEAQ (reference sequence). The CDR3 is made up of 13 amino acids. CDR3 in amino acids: CASSPGLDHEQYF. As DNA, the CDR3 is TGTGCTAGCAGTCCGGGACTAGACCACGAGCAGTACTTC.

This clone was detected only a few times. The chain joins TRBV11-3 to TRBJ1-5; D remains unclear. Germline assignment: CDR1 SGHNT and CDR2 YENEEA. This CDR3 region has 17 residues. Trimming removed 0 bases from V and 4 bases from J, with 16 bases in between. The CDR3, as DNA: TGTGCCAGCAGCTTAGATCGGAATCACGAGGGTAATCAGCCCCAGCATTTT. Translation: CASSLDRNHEGNQPQHF.

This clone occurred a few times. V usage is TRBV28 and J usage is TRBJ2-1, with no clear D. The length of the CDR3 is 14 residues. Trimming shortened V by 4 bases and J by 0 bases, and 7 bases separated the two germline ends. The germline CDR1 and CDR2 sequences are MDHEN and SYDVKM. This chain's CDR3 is CASSSDASYNEQFF. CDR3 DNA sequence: TGTGCCAGCAGTTCGGACGCCTCCTACAATGAGCAGTTCTTC.

The CDR3 nucleotides are TGTGCCATCCAGGGTGTAGAGGTTGGGGCCAACGTCCTGACTTTC. Protein sequence: CAIQGVEVGANVLTF. V and J are TRBV28 and TRBJ2-6, with D tentatively TRBD1 (5 bases). Germline values: CDR1 MDHEN, CDR2 SYDVKM. This CDR3 has 15 amino acids. The V end lost 10 bases, the J end lost 3 bases, and 16 bases lay between the germline ends.

Written as DNA, the CDR3 is TGTGCCAGCAGCGTGGACAGGCGCCCGGACACTGAAGCTTTCTTT. Translation: CASSVDRRPDTEAFF. The genes are TRBV9 and TRBJ1-1; 7 nucleotides line up with TRBD1. Germline-derived CDR1 and CDR2 are SGDLS and YYNGEE. The CDR3 has 15 residues. The ends lost 2 bases at V and 3 bases at J; junction bases unmatched: 7.

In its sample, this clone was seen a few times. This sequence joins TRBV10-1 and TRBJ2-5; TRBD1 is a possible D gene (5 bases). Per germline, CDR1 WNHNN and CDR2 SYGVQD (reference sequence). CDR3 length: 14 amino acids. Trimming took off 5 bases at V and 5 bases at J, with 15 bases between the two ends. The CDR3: CASSFGRAGETQYF. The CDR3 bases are TGCGCCAGCAGTTTCGGCAGGGCTGGCGAGACCCAGTACTTC.

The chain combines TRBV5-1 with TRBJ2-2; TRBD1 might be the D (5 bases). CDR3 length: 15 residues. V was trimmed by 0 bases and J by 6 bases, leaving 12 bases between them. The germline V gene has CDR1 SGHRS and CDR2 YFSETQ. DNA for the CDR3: TGCGCCAGCAGCTTGGAAGCAGGGTACCCCGGGGAGCTGTTTTTT. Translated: CASSLEAGYPGELFF.

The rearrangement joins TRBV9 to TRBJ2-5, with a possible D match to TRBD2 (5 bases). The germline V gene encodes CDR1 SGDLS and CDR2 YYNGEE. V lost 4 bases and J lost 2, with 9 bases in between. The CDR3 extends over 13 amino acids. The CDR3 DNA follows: TGTGCCAGCAGCCGACGGGGACAAGAGACCCAGTACTTC. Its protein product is CASSRRGQETQYF. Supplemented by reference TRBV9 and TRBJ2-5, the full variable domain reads DSGVTQTPKHLITATGQRVTLRCSPRSGDLSVYWYQQSLDQGLQFLIQYYNGEERAKGNILERFSAQQFPDLHSELNLSSLELGDSALYFCASSRRGQETQYFGPGTRLLVL.

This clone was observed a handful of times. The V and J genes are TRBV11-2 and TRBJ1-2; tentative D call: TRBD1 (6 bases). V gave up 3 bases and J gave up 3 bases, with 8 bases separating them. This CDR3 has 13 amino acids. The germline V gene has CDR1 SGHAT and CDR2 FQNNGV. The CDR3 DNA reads TGTGCCAGCAGCTTTAACAGGGACTATGGCTACACCTTC. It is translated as CASSFNRDYGYTF.

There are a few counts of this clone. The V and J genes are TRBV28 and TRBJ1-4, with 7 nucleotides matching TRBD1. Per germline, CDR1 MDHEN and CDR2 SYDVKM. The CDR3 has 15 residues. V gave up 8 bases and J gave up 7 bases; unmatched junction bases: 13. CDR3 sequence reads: CASATRGLGLEKLFF. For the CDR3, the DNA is TGTGCCAGCGCAACAAGGGGGCTCGGTCTTGAAAAACTGTTTTTT.

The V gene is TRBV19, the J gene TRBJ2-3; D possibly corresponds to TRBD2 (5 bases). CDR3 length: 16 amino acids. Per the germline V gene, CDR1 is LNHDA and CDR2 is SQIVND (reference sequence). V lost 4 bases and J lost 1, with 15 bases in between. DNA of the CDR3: TGTGCCAGTAGTACGCCAGCGGTGCCTGGCACAGATACGCAGTATTTT. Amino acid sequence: CASSTPAVPGTDTQYF.